This T cell receptor (beta chain) originates from a study of T cells after yellow fever vaccination. This clonotype was seen only a few times. Its antigen is not identified. V was pared by 4 bases and J by 4 bases, with 14 bases between. CDR1 is SGDLS, CDR2 YYNGEE, per germline. This CDR3 comprises 14 residues. MiXCR, applied by TCRdb to the 5' RACE reads, yields one record per CDR3 protein. The sample carries almost 600,000 distinct CDR3 sequences, 13% recorded once. General study results and limits: Weaker overall, the secondary response nonetheless peaked faster (day 5 versus 15).

This material consisted of PBMCs, taken on the day of the yellow fever booster vaccination. This sequence originates from a man aged 30-40 years who received the YFV17D yellow fever vaccine. The V call is TRBV9, the J call TRBJ2-5; TRBD2 is a possible D gene (6 bases). CDR3 region: CASSPVDYTETQYF. The CDR3 DNA reads as TGTGCCAGCAGCCCGGTGGACTATACAGAGACCCAGTACTTC.